This T cell receptor beta chain was captured in a study of CD4+ T cells in melanoma. This clone is a singleton in its sample. Only in-frame clones appear in the TCRdb table, and some are missing; sequencing was by immunoSEQ multiplex PCR. The sample contains about 11,000 clones, about 70% of which appear only once. The CDR3 spans 15 residues. The germline gives CDR1 SGHTA, CDR2 FQGNSA. Deletions cut 2 bases from V and 6 bases from J, with 14 bases between. The source material was cells from a culture (not recorded whether cultured in vitro). The clonotype originates from a human donor with melanoma. The chain has TRBV7-2 and TRBJ2-4, with D maybe TRBD1 (6 bases). CDR3 loop: CASSLRAGALNIQYF. DNA for the CDR3: TGTGCCAGCAGCTTAAGGGCAGGGGCCCTAAACATTCAGTACTTC.